Listed below are T cell receptor beta chains from one sample, sequenced in a study of blood T cell repertoires in COVID-19. Profiled with immunoSEQ multiplex PCR; TCRdb holds only in-frame clones, not every one. The sample contains about 300,000 clones, 89% of which appear only once. Sequenced material: PBMCs or T cells enriched from blood (not recorded which). These receptors all stem from a woman in her thirties or forties who had recovered from COVID-19. Both conserved end residues are part of each CDR3. The order of the fields is J gene, D gene, clone size, V gene, CDR3 DNA, CDR3 protein. The D gene is left open where the match is weak. Expanded clones get a size class; other rows say once, few or many, or leave the size out.

J gene: TRBJ2-5
D gene: TRBD2
clone size: .
V gene: TRBV9
CDR3 DNA: TGTGCCAGCGCGCGGGGAGGGGTCGACGAGACCCAGTACTTC
CDR3 protein: CASARGGVDETQYF

J gene: TRBJ1-2
D gene: TRBD1
clone size: .
V gene: TRBV11-2
CDR3 DNA: TGTGCCAGCAGCTTTAGACAGGGGAGTCTGAGTGGCTACACCTTC
CDR3 protein: CASSFRQGSLSGYTF

J gene: TRBJ1-1
D gene: .
clone size: .
V gene: TRBV28
CDR3 DNA: TGTGCCAGCAGTTTCGTTTCCGGAGGGAGCACTGAAGCTTTCTTT
CDR3 protein: CASSFVSGGSTEAFF

J gene: TRBJ2-7
D gene: TRBD2
clone size: .
V gene: TRBV5-1
CDR3 DNA: TGCGCCAGCAGCTTGGGCCTCGGGACTAGTCGTTACGAGCAGTACTTC
CDR3 protein: CASSLGLGTSRYEQYF

J gene: TRBJ1-4
D gene: .
clone size: .
V gene: TRBV9
CDR3 DNA: TGTGCCAGCAGCGACAGGGTTTTTACTAGTACTAATGAAAAACTGTTTTTT
CDR3 protein: CASSDRVFTSTNEKLFF

J gene: TRBJ2-2
D gene: TRBD1
clone size: few
V gene: TRBV5-1
CDR3 DNA: TGCGCCAGCAGCTTGGGGCCAGGGGGCCCCGCGGAGCTGTTTTTT
CDR3 protein: CASSLGPGGPAELFF

J gene: TRBJ2-2
D gene: TRBD2
clone size: .
V gene: TRBV7-2
CDR3 DNA: TGTGCCAGCAGCTTACTACTAGCGGGAGTTACCGGGGAGCTGTTTTTT
CDR3 protein: CASSLLLAGVTGELFF

J gene: TRBJ1-5
D gene: TRBD1
clone size: .
V gene: TRBV6-1
CDR3 DNA: TGTGCCAGCAGTGTACGGACAGGGCTGATCGGTAGCAATCAGCCCCAGCATTTT
CDR3 protein: CASSVRTGLIGSNQPQHF

J gene: TRBJ2-2
D gene: .
clone size: once
V gene: TRBV5-1
CDR3 DNA: TGCGCCAGCAGCTTGTTGCTAGGGAGGACCGGGGAGCTGTTTTTT
CDR3 protein: CASSLLLGRTGELFF

J gene: TRBJ2-1
D gene: .
clone size: .
V gene: TRBV5-1
CDR3 DNA: TGCGCCAGCAGCTTGGGACATCTCTCCTACAATGAGCAGTTCTTC
CDR3 protein: CASSLGHLSYNEQFF

J gene: TRBJ2-7
D gene: .
clone size: few
V gene: TRBV13
CDR3 DNA: TGTGCCAGCAGCTTAGGCCTTCAGCGAGGTTACGAGCAGTACTTC
CDR3 protein: CASSLGLQRGYEQYF

J gene: TRBJ1-2
D gene: TRBD1
clone size: few
V gene: TRBV7-2
CDR3 DNA: TGTGCCAGCAGCTCCGGGACAGGGCACTATGGCTACACCTTC
CDR3 protein: CASSSGTGHYGYTF

J gene: TRBJ1-2
D gene: .
clone size: .
V gene: TRBV18
CDR3 DNA: TGTGCCAGCTCACCAAATTCCGGTACTTTCTATGGCTACACCTTC
CDR3 protein: CASSPNSGTFYGYTF

J gene: TRBJ2-6
D gene: .
clone size: .
V gene: TRBV10-3
CDR3 DNA: TGTGCCATCAGTGAGTCGAGGAGTAGCTCTGGGGCCAACGTCCTGACTTTC
CDR3 protein: CAISESRSSSGANVLTF

J gene: TRBJ2-1
D gene: .
clone size: .
V gene: TRBV4-2
CDR3 DNA: TGTGCCAGCAGCCCCCACTCACGGAATGAGCAGTTCTTC
CDR3 protein: CASSPHSRNEQFF

J gene: TRBJ2-7
D gene: TRBD1
clone size: .
V gene: TRBV6-5
CDR3 DNA: TGTGCCAGCAGCCGGGACAGGGGGGACGAGCAGTACTTC
CDR3 protein: CASSRDRGDEQYF

J gene: TRBJ2-7
D gene: TRBD1
clone size: .
V gene: TRBV30
CDR3 DNA: TGTGCCTGGAGTGCGGGGACAGGCTACGGGCAGTACTTC
CDR3 protein: CAWSAGTGYGQYF

J gene: TRBJ2-1
D gene: TRBD2
clone size: .
V gene: TRBV12-5
CDR3 DNA: TGTGCTAGTGGTTTGGTACAACTAGCGGGAGTCACAGAAAGGAATGAGCAGTTCTTC
CDR3 protein: CASGLVQLAGVTERNEQFF

J gene: TRBJ2-1
D gene: TRBD1
clone size: .
V gene: TRBV7-2
CDR3 DNA: TGTGCCAGCAGCTCACTAAGGGGGACAGGGAGCCGGCCTACCAATGAGCAGTTCTTC
CDR3 protein: CASSSLRGTGSRPTNEQFF

J gene: TRBJ1-2
D gene: .
clone size: .
V gene: TRBV6-1
CDR3 DNA: TGTGCCAGCAGTGAAGCGCCTACGGACTACTATGGCTACACCTTC
CDR3 protein: CASSEAPTDYYGYTF

J gene: TRBJ2-1
D gene: .
clone size: .
V gene: TRBV15
CDR3 DNA: TGTGCCACCAGCAGAGGAGGCCGGAACAGGAATGAGCAGTTCTTC
CDR3 protein: CATSRGGRNRNEQFF

J gene: TRBJ2-4
D gene: TRBD1
clone size: few
V gene: TRBV3-1/TRBV3-2
CDR3 DNA: TGTGCAAGTGAGGGGGCGGCCTGTGAAGCCAAAAACATTCAGTACTTC
CDR3 protein: CASEGAACEAKNIQYF

J gene: TRBJ2-3
D gene: TRBD2
clone size: .
V gene: TRBV5-4
CDR3 DNA: TGTGCCAGCGATGACCTAGCGGGGGGGATGGATACGCAGTATTTT
CDR3 protein: CASDDLAGGMDTQYF